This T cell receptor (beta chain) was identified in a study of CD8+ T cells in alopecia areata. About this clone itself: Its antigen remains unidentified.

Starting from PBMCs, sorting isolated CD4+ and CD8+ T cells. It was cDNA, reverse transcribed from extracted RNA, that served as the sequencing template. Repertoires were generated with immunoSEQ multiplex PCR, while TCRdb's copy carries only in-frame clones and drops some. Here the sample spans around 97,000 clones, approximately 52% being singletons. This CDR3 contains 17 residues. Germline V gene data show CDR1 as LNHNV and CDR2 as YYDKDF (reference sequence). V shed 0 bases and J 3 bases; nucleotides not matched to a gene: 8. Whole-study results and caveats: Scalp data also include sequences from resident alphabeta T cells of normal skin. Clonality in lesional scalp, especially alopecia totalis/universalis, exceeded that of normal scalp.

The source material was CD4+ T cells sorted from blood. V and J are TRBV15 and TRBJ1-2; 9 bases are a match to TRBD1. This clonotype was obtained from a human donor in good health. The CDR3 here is CATSRDPGQGTYYGYTF. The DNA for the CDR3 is TGTGCCACCAGCAGAGATCCTGGACAGGGGACTTACTATGGCTACACCTTC.